A selection of T cell receptor beta chains follows, all from one sample in a study of CD8+ T cells in alopecia areata. Sequenced by immunoSEQ multiplex PCR; TCRdb stores in-frame clones only, minus some. The sample comprises 150,000 or so clones, less than 80% of which are singletons, and about an eighth rests with the top ten. Specimen: CD8+ T cells sorted from blood, collected at week 0. Receptors originate from a human donor with alopecia areata. Both conserved end residues are part of each CDR3. Each record gives: clone size, J gene, D gene, V gene, CDR3 DNA, CDR3 protein. D genes are given only for firm matches. The size entry is marked missing in some rows and otherwise reads once, few, many or a size class.

- TRBJ2-3 - TRBV15 TGTGCCACCAGCAGACTAAGAGGTTACACAGATACGCAGTATTTT CATSRLRGYTDTQYF
- TRBJ1-1 TRBD1 TRBV19 TGTGCCAGTAGTACCGGGACAGCGAACACTGAAGCTTTCTTT CASSTGTANTEAFF
- TRBJ1-2 - TRBV30 TGTGCCTGGCTCGGGGCCGGAAGCTATGGCTACACCTTC CAWLGAGSYGYTF
once TRBJ1-6 TRBD1 TRBV27 TGTGCCAGCAGCGGGACAGGGCCCAATTCACCCCTCCACTTT CASSGTGPNSPLHF
once TRBJ2-2 - TRBV4-2 TGTGCCAGCAGCCACCCCTTGGGAGGGAACACCGGGGAGCTGTTTTTT CASSHPLGGNTGELFF
- TRBJ1-3 - TRBV15 TGTGCCACCAGCAGAGAGCAGCGTGCAGCGTACTCTGGAAACACCATATATTTT CATSREQRAAYSGNTIYF
once TRBJ2-4 TRBD2 TRBV19 TGTGCCAGTAGTATAATGCGGGGGGACATTCAGTACTTC CASSIMRGDIQYF
- TRBJ1-5 - TRBV5-1 TGCGCCAGCAGCTTGCGCGGTAGCGGCAATCAGCCCCAGCATTTT CASSLRGSGNQPQHF
- TRBJ2-7 - TRBV6-5 TGTGCCAGCAGTTACCTAGGGCATTCGAGCTCCTACGAGCAGTACTTC CASSYLGHSSSYEQYF
- TRBJ1-1 - TRBV27 TGTGCCAGCAGGCCGTTGGGGAACACTGAAGCTTTCTTT CASRPLGNTEAFF
- TRBJ2-5 - TRBV21-1 TGTGCCAGCAGCCTCGGGAGAGAAGAGACCCAGTACTTC CASSLGREETQYF
- TRBJ2-1 - TRBV12-5 TGTGCTAGTGGTTTGGGCCGGGGTGAGCAGTTCTTC CASGLGRGEQFF
- TRBJ1-5 - TRBV4-1 TGCGCCAGCAGCCAAGAGGAGGTTGGCAATCAGCCCCAGCATTTT CASSQEEVGNQPQHF
few TRBJ1-3 - TRBV14 TGTGCCAGCAGCCAAGGGGCGTACACCATATATTTT CASSQGAYTIYF
- TRBJ2-1 - TRBV5-6 TGTGCCAGCAGCGCCGGGGTCCCCAATGAGCAGTTCTTC CASSAGVPNEQFF
few TRBJ1-1 - TRBV13 TGTGCCAGCAGCTCCGACCCGGGGGTAGGCACTGAAGCTTTCTTT CASSSDPGVGTEAFF
once TRBJ2-1 TRBD2 TRBV9 TGTGCCAGCAGCGTAGTGGAACTAGCGGGATCCTACAATGAGCAGTTCTTC CASSVVELAGSYNEQFF
- TRBJ2-3 TRBD2 TRBV29-1 TGCAGCGGGACACATTGGGACTACCAAGGTCACACAGATACGCAGTATTTT CSGTHWDYQGHTDTQYF
- TRBJ1-6 TRBD1 TRBV2 TGTGCCAGCCTTCAAGGTCGGACAGGGCGAAATTCACCCCTCCACTTT CASLQGRTGRNSPLHF
- TRBJ2-7 TRBD2 TRBV13 TGTGCCAGCGGCGGGACTAGCGGGGGGATGGACGAGCAGTACTTC CASGGTSGGMDEQYF
- TRBJ2-7 - TRBV30 TGTGCCTGGAGTCCCTCCGACAGGGAGGTGTACGAGCAGTACTTC CAWSPSDREVYEQYF
- TRBJ2-1 - TRBV25-1 TGTGCCAGCAGTTACAATGAGCAGTTCTTC CASSYNEQFF
few TRBJ2-7 - TRBV19 TGTGCCAGTAGTATAGACCTCCGCGGAGAACGCCCCTACGAGCAGTACTTC CASSIDLRGERPYEQYF
- TRBJ2-2 - TRBV19 TGTGCCAGTACCCCCGGGTCGGCAGGGGAGCTGTTTTTT CASTPGSAGELFF
- TRBJ2-3 TRBD1 TRBV7-9 TGTGCCAGCAGTTCCTCGACAGGGGAAGTTACAGATACGCAGTATTTT CASSSSTGEVTDTQYF
few TRBJ2-7 - TRBV29-1 TGCAGCGCCCGGGACAACTCCTACGAGCAGTACTTC CSARDNSYEQYF
few TRBJ1-1 TRBD1 TRBV7-9 TGTGCCAGCAGGAGTCACAGGGGCCGGAACACTGAAGCTTTCTTT CASRSHRGRNTEAFF
- TRBJ2-3 - TRBV9 TGTGCCAGCAGCGTACCCCCCTTTTTT CASSVPPFF
few TRBJ2-1 - TRBV5-1 TGCGCCAGCAGCCCCGGATGGGCTTCAACCTACAATGAGCAGTTCTTC CASSPGWASTYNEQFF
- TRBJ2-7 - TRBV30 TGTGCCTGGAGATCTCGGGGCCGCTACGAGCAGTACTTC CAWRSRGRYEQYF
- TRBJ1-5 - TRBV2 TGTGCCAGCAGTGAAGCGAGATCATTTGGCAATCAGCCCCAGCATTTT CASSEARSFGNQPQHF
- TRBJ2-7 - TRBV2 TGTGCCAGCAGTTCTGGCAAGACCTACGAGCAGTACTTC CASSSGKTYEQYF
once TRBJ2-4 TRBD1 TRBV6-1 TGTGCCAGCACCGACAGGGTGGCAAACATTCAGTACTTC CASTDRVANIQYF
few TRBJ2-7 - TRBV2 TGTGCCAGCAGTGAAGAGGGTCGGCAGGCCTCCTACGAGCAGTACTTC CASSEEGRQASYEQYF
once TRBJ2-1 TRBD2 TRBV4-2 TGTGCCAGCAGTCTAGCGGGGGGCGGCAATGAGCAGTTCTTC CASSLAGGGNEQFF
few TRBJ2-6 - TRBV7-6 TGTGCCAGCAGCTTAGGATCAGGGGCAGGTTCCGGGGCCAACGTCCTGACTTTC CASSLGSGAGSGANVLTF
- TRBJ2-2 - TRBV7-9 TGTGCCAGCAGCGCAGGGAGACACCTCACCGGGGAGCTGTTTTTT CASSAGRHLTGELFF
- TRBJ2-7 - TRBV2 TGTGCCAGCCGCAGGGGTTGGGGCGACCAGTACTTC CASRRGWGDQYF
few TRBJ1-2 - TRBV29-1 TGCAGCGTTGATTCAGGGTTTCATGGCTACACCTTC CSVDSGFHGYTF
- TRBJ1-4 - TRBV4-1 TGCGCCAGCAGCCAGAGACACCTGGGTGATAGTGAAAAACTGTTTTTT CASSQRHLGDSEKLFF
- TRBJ2-1 TRBD2 TRBV7-9 TGTGCCTCTTCCGGGGGGGACTCCTACAATGAGCAGTTCTTC CASSGGDSYNEQFF
once TRBJ2-3 - TRBV4-2 TGTGCCAGCAGCCAAGGGGTGTGGGGAACTAGCACAGATACGCAGTATTTT CASSQGVWGTSTDTQYF
- TRBJ1-1 - TRBV6-1 TGTGCCAGCAGTGACGCAGATGCGAACACTGAAGCTTTCTTT CASSDADANTEAFF
- TRBJ2-7 - TRBV5-6 TGTGCCAGCAGGGCCGGGTGGGCAGGGTTCTCCTACGAGCAGTACTTC CASRAGWAGFSYEQYF
- TRBJ2-1 TRBD2 TRBV5-6 TGTGCCAGCAGCTTGGGGCTAGCGGAAACCTACAATGAGCAGTTCTTC CASSLGLAETYNEQFF
- TRBJ2-1 - TRBV29-1 TGCAGCGTTCCTAAAAAAGCCGATGAGCAGTTCTTC CSVPKKADEQFF
- TRBJ1-6 - TRBV5-6 TGTGCCAGCAGCTTGTTTACAGGCAATTCACCCCTCCACTTT CASSLFTGNSPLHF
- TRBJ2-2 - TRBV13 TGTGCCAGCAGCTCATACACCGGGGAGCTGTTTTTT CASSSYTGELFF
few TRBJ2-5 TRBD2 TRBV7-2 TGTGCCAGCAGAGAAACTAGCGGGGGTGTCCAAGAGACCCAGTACTTC CASRETSGGVQETQYF